This T cell receptor beta chain was profiled in a study of human T cells and chemical hapten exposure. Time point here: pre-sensitization, week 0. Treatment: therapeutic diphenylcyclopropenone sensitization with weekly scalp DPC. TCRdb used MiXCR to reprocess the RACE reads, holding one entry per CDR3 protein. The sample consists of 250,000 or so distinct CDR3 sequences, approximately 7.5% of them appearing once. Sequencing used whole blood, obtained in connection with sensitization to the hapten diphenylcyclopropenone (DPC). This TCR was sampled from a man between 18 and 29 years old with alopecia areata. Some clones in this sample may be carry-over from other donors' samples.

CDR3 sequence (DNA): TGTGCCAGCAGTTACGGGGTCGTCATTCAGCCCCAGCATTTT. Residues: CASSYGVVIQPQHF. The chain recombines TRBV6-2 or TRBV6-3 with TRBJ1-5; D is unresolved. CDR3 length: 14 amino acids. Germline V gene lookup returns CDR1 MNHEY and CDR2 SVGEGT. With 2 bases removed from V and 6 bases from J, the gap between germline ends came to 11 bases.